The clone carrying this T cell receptor (beta chain) has just one count. What it binds is unknown. The data belong to a study of shared clonotypes between healthy human individuals. The V end was cut by 2 bases, the J end by 8 bases, with 9 bases between. Germline CDR1 SGHAT, CDR2 FQNNGV. The CDR3 contains 12 residues. Every donor, a Caucasian adult, lived in Nashville, Tennessee. Partitioning of CD4+ cells yielded a CD45RA+ naive subset and a CD45RA-negative memory subset. For sorted subsets, about 190 ng DNA per replicate equaled some 27,000 T cell genomes. Profiled with immunoSEQ multiplex PCR; TCRdb holds only in-frame clones, not every one. The data hold just over 2,000,000 clones, with around 95% observed a single time. Findings and limits, study-wide: Investigators expected sequencing depth to affect clonotype sharing among donors.

What was sequenced was naive CD4+ T cells sorted from blood. The subset is: CD45RA+ positively selected. The receptor was isolated from a man between 18 and 29 years old in good health. The gene calls are TRBV11-2 and TRBJ1-1; D possibly corresponds to TRBD1 (5 bases). This chain's CDR3 is CASSLPRGEAFF. As DNA, the CDR3 is TGTGCCAGCAGCTTACCCCGGGGGGAAGCTTTCTTT.